Presented here are 28 T cell receptor beta chains from one specimen sequenced in a study of blood T cell repertoires in COVID-19. Libraries were prepared by immunoSEQ multiplex PCR; TCRdb keeps only in-frame clonotypes and omits some of them. The repertoire includes about 300,000 clones, roughly 84% of them detected once, and more than 1.4% sits in the top ten. Sample: peripheral blood. These receptors came from a human donor with COVID-19, enrolled during active disease. The donor label of this sample is uncertain.

The V call is TRBV15, the J call TRBJ1-1; 10 bases fit TRBD1. CDR3 length: 17 amino acids. The junction had 5 bases not matched to a gene; V was cut back by 1 base and J by 0 bases. Germline-derived CDR1 and CDR2 are LNHNV and YYDKDF (reference sequence). CDR3 bases: TGTGCCACCAGCAGAGGAGGGACAGGGGAGGTGAACACTGAAGCTTTCTTT. It specifies CATSRGGTGEVNTEAFF.

This clone was seen once. The V gene is TRBV28, the J gene TRBJ1-6, with no clear D. In germline, CDR1 is MDHEN, CDR2 SYDVKM. The CDR3 has 14 amino acids. V was pared by 7 bases and J by 5 bases, with 12 bases between. CDR3: CASKRPGNNSPLHF. The CDR3 DNA reads as TGTGCCAGCAAGCGTCCCGGTAATAATTCACCCCTCCACTTT.

This clone was seen more than once but under ten times. The chain links TRBV5-4 to TRBJ1-2, with 7 bases identical to TRBD1. J lost 7 bases, V lost 3 bases, and 9 bases had no gene match. The CDR3 extends over 14 amino acids. Germline V gene data show CDR1 as SGHNT and CDR2 as YYREEE (reference sequence). The CDR3 here is CASSSDRTGSGYTF. For the CDR3, the DNA is TGTGCCAGCAGCTCCGACCGGACAGGAAGTGGCTACACCTTC. The full variable domain, in which reference TRBV5-4 and TRBJ1-2 provide the parts outside the CDR3, is ETGVTQSPTHLIKTRGQQVTLRCSSQSGHNTVSWYQQALGQGPQFIFQYYREEENGRGNFPPRFSGLQFPNYSSELNVNALELDDSALYLCASSSDRTGSGYTFGSGTRLTVV.

This clone was observed a handful of times. The genes are TRBV7-2 and TRBJ1-5, with a weak D call TRBD1 (6 bases). The CDR3 has 15 residues. V lost 3 bases and J lost 5, with 14 bases in between. CDR1 is SGHTA, CDR2 FQGNSA, per germline. CDR3 DNA: TGTGCCAGCAGCTTTACGGACAGTAAATATCAGCCCCAGCATTTT. Protein sequence: CASSFTDSKYQPQHF.

The V gene is TRBV7-2, the J gene TRBJ1-3; D gene unclear. The CDR3 totals 14 residues. V lost 7 bases and J lost 4, with 14 bases in between. Germline CDR1 is SGHTA and CDR2 is FQGNSA. The chain's CDR3 is CASTTVRGGNTIYF. The CDR3 bases are TGTGCCAGCACCACGGTGAGAGGAGGAAACACCATATATTTT.

This clone was seen just once. The genes are TRBV30 and TRBJ2-1; 9 bases fit TRBD1. Germline CDR1 is GTSNPN and CDR2 is SVGIG (reference sequence). Trimming took 3 bases from V and 7 from J; bases not matched to a gene: 7. The CDR3 is 14 amino acids. For the CDR3, the DNA is TGTGCCTGGAGCCGTCCCGGGACAGGGAATGAGCAGTTCTTC. This gives the protein CAWSRPGTGNEQFF.

This rearrangement joins TRBV27 to TRBJ1-2, with a possible D match to TRBD1 (5 bases). V gave up 4 bases and J gave up 2 bases, with 8 bases separating them. Germline V gene data show CDR1 as MNHEY and CDR2 as SMNVEV (reference sequence). CDR3 length: 13 amino acids. The CDR3 protein is CASSSGQNYGYTF. The CDR3 nucleotides read TGTGCCAGCAGTTCCGGACAAAACTATGGCTACACCTTC.

DNA for the CDR3: TGTGCCAGCAGCTTTGCGTTTGGACTAGCGGAAAACATTCAGTACTTC. Its protein product is CASSFAFGLAENIQYF. The rearrangement joins TRBV7-9 to TRBJ2-4; 10 bases map to TRBD2. V dropped 3 bases and J dropped 5; count of bases not matched to a gene: 7. CDR1 is SEHNR, CDR2 FQNEAQ, per germline (reference sequence). This CDR3 has 16 residues.

This chain connects TRBV3-1 (or the pseudogene TRBV3-2) to TRBJ2-7; TRBD2 matches at 10 bases. Per the germline V gene, CDR1 is LGHDT and CDR2 is YNNKEL (reference sequence). Unmatched junction bases numbered 3, after V lost 6 bases and J lost 1 base. The length of the CDR3 is 14 residues. DNA for the CDR3: TGTGCCAGCAGTCTGACTAGCGGGTCCTACGAGCAGTACTTC. It encodes CASSLTSGSYEQYF.

The V call is TRBV19, the J call TRBJ2-1; maybe TRBD1 (5 bases). The CDR3 consists of 15 residues. From germline, CDR1 is LNHDA and CDR2 SQIVND (reference sequence). V gave up 1 base and J gave up 2 bases, with 9 bases separating them. This chain's CDR3 is CASSIVTDTYNEQFF. The CDR3 DNA reads as TGTGCCAGTAGTATAGTTACGGACACCTACAATGAGCAGTTCTTC.

The chain employs TRBV27 and TRBJ2-1, with TRBD2 as a possible D gene (7 bases). The CDR3 has 17 amino acids. Trimming shortened V by 8 bases and J by 6 bases, and 26 bases separated the two germline ends. Per the germline V gene, CDR1 is MNHEY and CDR2 is SMNVEV (reference sequence). The CDR3 DNA follows: TGTGCCAGCTCCTTTGGGGGGGCGCGGTACGGCGCCAATGAGCAGTTCTTC. Translating gives CASSFGGARYGANEQFF.

The genes are TRBV19 and TRBJ2-3; D possibly corresponds to TRBD2 (6 bases). The CDR3 is 13 residues long. CDR1 and CDR2 from the germline V gene are LNHDA and SQIVND (reference sequence). V shed 3 bases and J shed 6 bases, with 10 bases lying between them. This CDR3 is CASSIGGFDTQYF. In DNA, the CDR3 is TGTGCCAGTAGTATCGGGGGTTTTGATACGCAGTATTTT.

The chain is built from TRBV28 and TRBJ1-4; no reliable D call. V dropped 3 bases and J dropped 6 bases, with 14 bases sitting between them. The CDR3 runs 15 residues. Germline values: CDR1 MDHEN, CDR2 SYDVKM. This CDR3 is CASSFIVGGDEKLFF. The CDR3 DNA sequence: TGTGCCAGCAGTTTCATAGTGGGCGGGGATGAAAAACTGTTTTTT.

In its sample, this clone was seen once. The genes are TRBV19 and TRBJ2-3; 9 bases align to TRBD1. With 5 bases clipped from V and 0 bases from J, the junction kept 0 bases outside the gene matches. From germline, CDR1 is LNHDA and CDR2 SQIVND (reference sequence). CDR3 length equals 14 residues. This CDR3 is CASSGQGSTDTQYF. The CDR3 nucleotides read TGTGCCAGTAGTGGACAGGGGAGCACAGATACGCAGTATTTT. The variable domain in full, completed from reference TRBV19 and TRBJ2-3, reads DGGITQSPKYLFRKEGQNVTLSCEQNLNHDAMYWYRQDPGQGLRLIYYSQIVNDFQKGDIAEGYSVSREKKESFPLTVTSAQKNPTAFYLCASSGQGSTDTQYFGPGTRLTVL.

This clone has just a few counts. The chain joins TRBV18 to TRBJ1-5; TRBD1 matches at 9 bases. J lost 7 bases, V lost 6 bases, and 10 bases had no gene match. This CDR3 comprises 15 residues. CDR1 is KGHSH and CDR2 is LQKENI in the germline V gene. This CDR3 is CASSSGTGSRQPQHF. The DNA of the CDR3 is TGTGCCAGCTCGTCCGGGACAGGGAGCAGGCAGCCCCAGCATTTT.

There are a few counts of this clone. V is TRBV9 and J is TRBJ2-3; D may be TRBD2 (5 bases). This CDR3 has 15 amino acids. CDR1 and CDR2 (germline): SGDLS, YYNGEE. The V gene lost 1 base and the J gene lost 8 bases, with 17 bases spanning the gap. CDR3 sequence (DNA): TGTGCCAGCAGCGTAACGGGATTTGAACGTGGTACGCAGTATTTT. Amino acids: CASSVTGFERGTQYF.

A note on this clone: At the DNA level, this CDR3 is encoded by other sequences in the same sample as well. V gene TRBV6-1 combines with J gene TRBJ2-1; tentative D call: TRBD2 (9 bases). Between the trimmed V and J ends, which lost 4 bases and 9 bases, there was a span of 28 bases. Germline CDR1 is MNHNS and CDR2 is SASEGT. CDR3 length: 18 amino acids. The CDR3 is CASSAQGARAGGPSEQFF. DNA for the CDR3: TGTGCCAGCAGTGCCCAGGGGGCGCGGGCGGGGGGGCCGAGTGAGCAGTTCTTC.

The rearrangement joins TRBV30 to TRBJ2-7, with 11 bases lining up with TRBD1. Trimming took 3 bases from V and 6 from J; bases not matched to a gene: 4. The CDR3 is made up of 13 amino acids. CDR1 is GTSNPN and CDR2 is SVGIG in the germline V gene (reference sequence). For the CDR3, the DNA is TGTGCCTGGAGGGACAGGGGGCGCGGCGAGCAGTACTTC. It encodes CAWRDRGRGEQYF.

Points on this clone: The germline gene is not matched at one end of the junction; a read error may be the cause. The chain recombines TRBV5-1 with TRBJ2-7; a weak D match, TRBD2 (6 bases). In germline, CDR1 is SGHRS, CDR2 YFSETQ. The CDR3 runs 12 residues. The CDR3 spells CASSLGAGRSIF. In DNA form, the CDR3 reads TGCGCCAGCAGCTTAGGTGCGGGACGGAGCATCTTC.

The chain is built from TRBV21-1 and TRBJ2-4; the table's D call, TRBD1, was not checked against the DNA. TRBV21-1 is designated a pseudogene. The CDR3 is made up of 16 amino acids. This chain's CDR3 is CASSPARTVSKNIQYF. DNA for the CDR3: TGTGCCAGCAGCCCAGCCAGGACAGTTTCCAAAAACATTCAGTACTTC.

This rearrangement joins TRBV5-4 to TRBJ2-3; 10 nucleotides line up with TRBD2. V lost 4 bases, J lost 1 base, and 6 bases stayed unmatched. The CDR3 consists of 16 residues. The germline gives CDR1 SGHNT, CDR2 YYREEE (reference sequence). CDR3 nucleotide sequence: TGTGCCAGCAGCCGAGTGAGCGGGGGGGGCACAGATACGCAGTATTTT. Translation: CASSRVSGGGTDTQYF.

The V gene is TRBV11-3, the J gene TRBJ2-2, with 8 bases matching TRBD2. The length of the CDR3 is 17 residues. The V and J ends lost 1 base and 1 base, in that order; junction bases with no gene match: 5. Germline CDR1 and CDR2: SGHNT and YENEEA. The CDR3 here is CASSLAGTRLNTGELFF. CDR3 nucleotides: TGTGCCAGCAGCTTAGCCGGGACTAGATTGAACACCGGGGAGCTGTTTTTT.

This clone was observed once. The gene calls are TRBV5-4 and TRBJ1-2; 7 bases agree with TRBD1. Germline CDR1 and CDR2: SGHNT and YYREEE (reference sequence). The CDR3 runs to 15 residues. With 4 bases clipped from V and 4 bases from J, the junction kept 10 bases outside the gene matches. This CDR3 is CASSPQGGLVYGYTF. The CDR3 DNA sequence: TGTGCCAGCAGCCCCCAGGGGGGTTTGGTCTATGGCTACACCTTC.

The gene calls are TRBV28 and TRBJ2-7, with 10 nucleotides matching TRBD1. Losses at the gene ends were 3 bases for V and 9 bases for J; bases not matched to a gene: 5. The CDR3 consists of 13 residues. From germline, CDR1 is MDHEN and CDR2 SYDVKM. The CDR3 protein is CASSLGTGVGQYF. DNA of the CDR3: TGTGCCAGCAGTTTGGGGACAGGGGTCGGGCAGTACTTC.

The sample holds a few counts of this clone. The CDR3 DNA sequence: TGTGCCAGCAGCTTAGGGACAGGGGAGTACGAGCAGTACTTC. Its translation is CASSLGTGEYEQYF. V is TRBV5-6 and J is TRBJ2-7; 10 bases match TRBD1. Germline CDR1 is SGHDT and CDR2 is YYEEEE. The J segment lost 4 bases and the V segment lost 2 bases, leaving 3 bases of the junction unmatched. The CDR3 spans 14 residues.

The chain employs TRBV28 and TRBJ2-1, with no clear D. The CDR3 extends over 12 amino acids. Per germline, CDR1 MDHEN and CDR2 SYDVKM. Trimming left V 7 bases short and J 8 bases short, with 12 bases between. CDR3 protein: CASTDLYYEQFF. The CDR3 nucleotides are TGTGCCAGCACCGATCTATACTATGAGCAGTTCTTC.

The V gene is TRBV27, the J gene TRBJ2-1; 9 nucleotides align to TRBD2. Per germline, CDR1 MNHEY and CDR2 SMNVEV (reference sequence). The CDR3 is made up of 16 amino acids. V lost 3 bases, J lost 5 bases, and 8 bases stayed unmatched. CDR3 DNA: TGTGCCAGCAGTTTTTTCGGAGCGGGAGGAAACAATGAGCAGTTCTTC. It translates to CASSFFGAGGNNEQFF.

The chain employs TRBV7-8 and TRBJ1-6; TRBD1 matches at 7 bases. The CDR3 consists of 14 residues. CDR1 SGHVS and CDR2 FQNEAQ come from the germline V gene. The V and J ends lost 1 base and 7 bases, in that order; junction bases with no gene match: 1. The CDR3 here is CASSLGDSNSPLHF. The DNA of the CDR3 is TGTGCCAGCAGCTTAGGGGACAGCAATTCACCCCTCCACTTT.